This T cell receptor (beta chain) appears in the sequencing data of a study of blood T cell repertoires in COVID-19. Study-level background: T cells, B-cell-depleted T cells, or PBMCs supplied cDNA or gDNA.

Sequencing used immunoSEQ multiplex PCR; TCRdb keeps in-frame clones, though not all of them. The sample has roughly 120,000 clones, around 85% seen once; the top ten hold 3% to 4%. The CDR3 runs 17 residues. CDR1 and CDR2 (germline): KGHDR, SFDVKD. After removal of 4 bases from V and 1 base from J, the junction contained 5 bases not matched to a gene. This chain joins TRBV24-1 and TRBJ2-1; 11 bases fit TRBD2. This clonotype was obtained from a man in his fifties or sixties with acute or convalescent COVID-19. Sequences were obtained from peripheral blood. CDR3: CATSEGTSGVSYNEQFF. For the CDR3, the DNA is TGTGCCACCAGTGAGGGGACTAGCGGAGTGTCCTACAATGAGCAGTTCTTC.